Listed below are T cell receptor beta chains from one sample, sequenced in a study of cytomegalovirus exposure and HLA in healthy donors. Repertoires were generated with immunoSEQ multiplex PCR, while TCRdb's copy carries only in-frame clones and drops some. This sample has roughly 200,000 clones; 75% to 90% occur once, and the top ten carry over 1%. The specimen sequenced was PBMCs. These receptor sequences come from a young man in good health and CMV-seronegative. The CDR3 runs from the conserved cysteine through the conserved F or W. A D gene is named only where the DNA matches it firmly. The size entry is marked missing in some rows and otherwise reads once, few, many or a size class.

v_gene: TRBV14; abundance: .; j_gene: TRBJ2-7; d_gene: .; CDR3aa: CASRRLGGEQYF; CDR3nt: TGTGCCAGCAGGAGGTTGGGGGGCGAGCAGTACTTC
v_gene: TRBV27; abundance: .; j_gene: TRBJ1-5; d_gene: .; CDR3aa: CASSFVYSNQPQHF; CDR3nt: TGTGCCAGCAGTTTTGTGTATAGCAATCAGCCCCAGCATTTT
v_gene: TRBV9; abundance: .; j_gene: TRBJ1-5; d_gene: .; CDR3aa: CASSLTSDQPQHF; CDR3nt: TGTGCCAGCAGCTTGACATCCGATCAGCCCCAGCATTTT
v_gene: TRBV7-2; abundance: .; j_gene: TRBJ1-1; d_gene: .; CDR3aa: CASRTQGLNTEAFF; CDR3nt: TGTGCCAGCAGAACCCAGGGATTGAACACTGAAGCTTTCTTT
v_gene: TRBV7-2; abundance: .; j_gene: TRBJ2-7; d_gene: TRBD1; CDR3aa: CASSSSRDRVSEQYF; CDR3nt: TGTGCCAGCAGCTCATCCCGGGACAGGGTATCCGAGCAGTACTTC
v_gene: TRBV5-1; abundance: .; j_gene: TRBJ2-7; d_gene: TRBD2; CDR3aa: CASSPIAGGSNEQYF; CDR3nt: TGCGCCAGCAGCCCGATAGCGGGGGGCTCCAACGAGCAGTACTTC
v_gene: TRBV15; abundance: .; j_gene: TRBJ2-7; d_gene: TRBD2; CDR3aa: CATSVREEGDEQYF; CDR3nt: TGTGCCACCAGCGTACGGGAGGAAGGGGACGAGCAGTACTTC
v_gene: TRBV19; abundance: .; j_gene: TRBJ1-1; d_gene: .; CDR3aa: CASSMDGENTEAFF; CDR3nt: TGTGCCAGTAGTATGGACGGGGAGAACACTGAAGCTTTCTTT
v_gene: TRBV7-6; abundance: .; j_gene: TRBJ2-2; d_gene: .; CDR3aa: CASTEVNTGELFF; CDR3nt: TGTGCCAGCACTGAGGTGAACACCGGGGAGCTGTTTTTT
v_gene: TRBV9; abundance: .; j_gene: TRBJ2-7; d_gene: TRBD2; CDR3aa: CASSVGGGGTLYEQYF; CDR3nt: TGTGCCAGCAGCGTAGGGGGCGGGGGAACCTTATACGAGCAGTACTTC
v_gene: TRBV4-2; abundance: .; j_gene: TRBJ1-1; d_gene: .; CDR3aa: CASSQDGPGTANTEAFF; CDR3nt: TGTGCCAGCAGCCAAGACGGTCCTGGCACAGCAAACACTGAAGCTTTCTTT
v_gene: TRBV12-5; abundance: .; j_gene: TRBJ2-2; d_gene: TRBD1; CDR3aa: CASGLVRSKRGRITGELFF; CDR3nt: TGTGCTAGTGGTTTGGTAAGATCCAAAAGGGGGCGAATCACCGGGGAGCTGTTTTTT
v_gene: TRBV7-9; abundance: .; j_gene: TRBJ2-3; d_gene: TRBD2; CDR3aa: CASSLAGGSTDTQYF; CDR3nt: TGTGCCAGCAGCTTAGCCGGGGGGAGCACAGATACGCAGTATTTT
v_gene: TRBV7-2; abundance: once; j_gene: TRBJ1-5; d_gene: TRBD1; CDR3aa: CASSPDRVLAAQHF; CDR3nt: TGTGCCAGCAGCCCGGACAGGGTCCTCGCGGCCCAGCATTTT
v_gene: TRBV5-4; abundance: .; j_gene: TRBJ2-7; d_gene: TRBD1; CDR3aa: CASRDGQGARDEQYF; CDR3nt: TGTGCCAGTCGGGACGGACAGGGGGCGCGCGACGAGCAGTACTTC
v_gene: TRBV11-2; abundance: .; j_gene: TRBJ2-1; d_gene: TRBD1; CDR3aa: CASSPRRGPTSSYNEQFF; CDR3nt: TGTGCCAGCAGCCCACGAAGGGGGCCAACCTCCTCCTACAATGAGCAGTTCTTC
v_gene: TRBV28; abundance: .; j_gene: TRBJ1-1; d_gene: .; CDR3aa: CASIDQDFNTEAFF; CDR3nt: TGTGCCAGCATAGACCAGGACTTTAACACTGAAGCTTTCTTT
v_gene: TRBV7-9; abundance: .; j_gene: TRBJ2-1; d_gene: .; CDR3aa: CASSLVGDNEQFF; CDR3nt: TGTGCCAGCAGCTTAGTAGGGGACAATGAGCAGTTCTTC
v_gene: TRBV7-2; abundance: .; j_gene: TRBJ1-5; d_gene: TRBD1; CDR3aa: CASSFEGAGFTQPQHF; CDR3nt: TGTGCCAGCAGCTTTGAGGGGGCGGGTTTCACTCAGCCCCAGCATTTT
v_gene: TRBV11-2; abundance: .; j_gene: TRBJ2-3; d_gene: TRBD1; CDR3aa: CASSRRQGEADTQYF; CDR3nt: TGTGCCAGCAGCCGACGACAGGGAGAGGCAGATACGCAGTATTTT
v_gene: TRBV6-5; abundance: .; j_gene: TRBJ1-1; d_gene: .; CDR3aa: CASTYEAGMNTEAFF; CDR3nt: TGTGCCAGCACTTACGAGGCAGGGATGAACACTGAAGCTTTCTTT
v_gene: TRBV6-5; abundance: .; j_gene: TRBJ2-4; d_gene: .; CDR3aa: CASSAADTQYF; CDR3nt: TGTGCCAGCAGTGCCGCGGACACCCAGTACTTC
v_gene: TRBV19; abundance: .; j_gene: TRBJ1-2; d_gene: .; CDR3aa: CASSMGTLGYTF; CDR3nt: TGTGCCAGTAGTATGGGGACACTCGGCTACACCTTC
v_gene: TRBV9; abundance: .; j_gene: TRBJ2-7; d_gene: TRBD2; CDR3aa: CASSVGVGLAGEQYF; CDR3nt: TGTGCCAGCAGCGTAGGGGTGGGGCTAGCGGGCGAGCAGTACTTC
v_gene: TRBV6-5; abundance: .; j_gene: TRBJ2-1; d_gene: .; CDR3aa: CASSRSAVNEQFF; CDR3nt: TGTGCCAGCAGTAGATCAGCGGTTAATGAGCAGTTCTTC
v_gene: TRBV7-6; abundance: .; j_gene: TRBJ2-7; d_gene: .; CDR3aa: CASSPQAQGLRVYEQYF; CDR3nt: TGTGCCAGCAGCCCCCAAGCACAGGGATTAAGGGTCTACGAGCAGTACTTC